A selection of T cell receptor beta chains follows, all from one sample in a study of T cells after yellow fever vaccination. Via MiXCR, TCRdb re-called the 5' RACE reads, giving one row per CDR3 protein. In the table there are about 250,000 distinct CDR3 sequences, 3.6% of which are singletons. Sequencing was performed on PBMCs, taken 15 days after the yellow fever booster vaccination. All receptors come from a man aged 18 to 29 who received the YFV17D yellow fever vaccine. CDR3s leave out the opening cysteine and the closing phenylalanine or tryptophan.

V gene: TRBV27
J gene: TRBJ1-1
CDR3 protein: ASTPGWGIDTEAF

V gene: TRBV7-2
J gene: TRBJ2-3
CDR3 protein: ASSFLRLAGGTDTQY

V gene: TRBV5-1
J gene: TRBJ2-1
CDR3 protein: ATAVGGGYNEQF

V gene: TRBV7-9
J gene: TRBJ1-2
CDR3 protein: ASSHGTAGYT

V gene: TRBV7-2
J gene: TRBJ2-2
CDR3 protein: ASSPVRAAGELF

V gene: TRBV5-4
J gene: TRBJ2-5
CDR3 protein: ASSLGLAETQY

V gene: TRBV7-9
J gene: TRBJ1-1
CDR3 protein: ASSLQAGETEAF

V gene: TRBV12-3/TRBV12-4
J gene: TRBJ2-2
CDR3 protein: ASSPGGGTGELF

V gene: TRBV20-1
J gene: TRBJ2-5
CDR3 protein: SASGGGGETQY

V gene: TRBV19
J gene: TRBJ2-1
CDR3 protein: ASSNIPVGLAGGPGDNEQF

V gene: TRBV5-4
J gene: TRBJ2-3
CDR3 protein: ASSPGISTDTQY

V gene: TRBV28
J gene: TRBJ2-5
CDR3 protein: ASSLVRPLQETQY

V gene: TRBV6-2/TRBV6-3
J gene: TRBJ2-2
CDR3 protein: ASSTLRGTGELF

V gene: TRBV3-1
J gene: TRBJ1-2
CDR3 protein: ASSQDRQPANYGYT

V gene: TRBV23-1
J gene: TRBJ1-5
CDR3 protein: ASSQGQPQH